This T cell receptor (beta chain) was captured in a study of cytomegalovirus exposure and HLA in healthy donors (dated by TCRdb to about 2017). Background for the entire study: In an earlier analysis of 587 of the donors, around 300 Gb of sequence data and 117 million unique TCR beta sequences from roughly 180 million T cells were reported. Approximately 300 gigabases of sequencing data and tens of millions of unique TCR sequences were included in an early release covering 550 to 650 HLA-typed donors. Of the 350 to 450 genotyped donors, 75% to 85% were placed in the genetic ancestry cluster associated with self-reported Caucasian donors. The study was designed to test whether signatures of past pathogen exposure could be identified by cataloging public T cell receptors. The study used immunosequencing to profile the T cell repertoires of 670 or so subjects and linked those repertoires to cytomegalovirus serostatus. A separate validation cohort of approximately 120 different subjects was used in addition to the roughly 720-subject first cohort. High-throughput TCR immunosequencing, statistical association of individual TCRs with disease status, and machine learning were combined to predict cytomegalovirus infection status. To study patterns of TCR occurrence, a later analysis re-analyzed previously published TCR beta repertoires from 650 to 750 donors and added high-resolution HLA genotyping. In the later analysis, no new phenotypic data were used to find candidate immune exposures; instead, reliance was placed on TCR beta sequences and their occurrence across donors. To decide whether each TCR beta V gene segment behaved as functional or pseudogenic, an earlier analysis of approximately 620 of the donors relied on high-throughput TCR beta sequencing. Alongside the repertoire data, information on donor age, sex, ethnicity and CMV serostatus was compiled. Genome-wide SNP genotypes for about 60% of the 666 donors were used in a later genetic analysis, which treated that subset as a discovery cohort. All discovery cohort repertoires had been generated on a single sequencing platform. HLA typing covered class I and class II loci at four-digit resolution. The number of donors typed differed by locus, with about 629-640 for A, B, C, DRB1 and DQB1, around 500 for DQA1, 606 for DPA1, and over 400 for DPB1. Several DR-DQ haplotypes were treated as single units for association and clustering because of strong linkage in the cohort. On average, roughly 200,000 unique TCR beta nucleotide sequences were sequenced per donor among fewer than 500 genotyped donors of the cohort, with roughly 18% of those sequences being non-productive.

The cohort consisted of some 670 healthy bone marrow donors. All cohort members were sampled while nominally healthy, although unrecorded immune exposures were likely present. The donor tested CMV seronegative, placing the donor among the 300 to 400 seronegative members of the cohort. A peripheral blood sample was collected from each donor, and TCR beta sequencing was performed on peripheral blood mononuclear cells. The Qiagen DNeasy Blood Extraction Kit was used to extract genomic DNA from the blood cell samples. A word on this clone: Which antigen it targets is not known. Per-base quality was not reported, and no clone a single base away is much larger than it.

Beyond this particular receptor, the publication reports: In an earlier analysis of approximately 590 of the donors, most TCR beta V segments appeared in productive rearrangements about 87% or about 30% of the time, broadly matching IMGT annotations. A few of the identified cytomegalovirus-associated TCR beta chains were confirmed in vitro to be specific for cytomegalovirus antigens. Immune exposure information for the cohort was limited to CMV serostatus. V-gene and J-gene trimming of TCR beta chains was associated with a missense DCLRE1C variant in a later genetic analysis, and the association was replicated in an independent cohort. In a later analysis, HLA-associated TCR beta chains showed more clonal expansion and lower generation probabilities than non-associated chains that were equally common. In a later analysis, several top co-occurrence clusters were reported to appear linked to parvovirus B19, influenza, CMV and Epstein-Barr virus. The authors suggested that the approach could potentially be extended to other disease states and immunological phenotypes. A total of 150 or so TCR beta chains were listed by the study as associated with cytomegalovirus. According to a later analysis, TCR association rates differed among HLA loci, with DRB1 alleles showing the most associated TCRs and HLA-C alleles showing the fewest. In both the original and validation cohorts, the classifier was reported to diagnose cytomegalovirus status with high specificity and sensitivity. According to a later genetic analysis, donors in an Asian-associated ancestry cluster had fewer N-insertions in productive TCRs than the roughly 700-donor mean. Correlated functional status among segregating V segments might reflect linkage disequilibrium, but an unknown experimental factor could not be ruled out. The presence/absence analyses assumed that sequencing depth was roughly uniform across donors, and that assumption may not be true. A further reported finding was that TCR beta sequences accurately predicted the HLA-A and HLA-B alleles for most subjects in the first cohort. This cohort had only TCR beta chains sequenced, and the lack of alpha or paired-chain data limited which features could be detected. Some IMGT-functional V segments, including TRBV6-2 and TRBV6-3, could not be distinguished by the 87-base-pair reads and were therefore excluded. When HLA alleles, especially DR and DQ, strongly co-occurred, attributing TCR associations to individual alleles was difficult. While some public TCRs were present in many individuals, most TCR sequences turned up only very rarely across donors. A later analysis found that most CMV-associated TCR beta chains appeared HLA-restricted, with HLA associations seemingly driven largely by CMV exposure. In a later analysis, about 17,000 TCR beta sequences were associated with specific HLA alleles at a false discovery rate of 0.05. Because HLA typing was missing for some donors at each locus, association tests included only the typed subset. Because counts were too low, fewer than 20 rarely observed V segments, including chromosome 9 orphons, were excluded from the earlier analysis of 587 of the donors. The sequencing pipeline was judged likely to have produced a cluster of highly shared sequence variants as a technical artifact.

Receptor amplification or capture employed the immunoSEQ multiplex PCR assay. For the multiplex PCR, a mixture combining 60 forward primers for TCR Vbeta segments and 13 reverse primers for TCR Jbeta segments was used. The CDR3 region of rearranged TCR beta genes was amplified from genomic DNA with a multiplex PCR assay. Amplified TCR beta libraries were sequenced as 87-base-pair reads on the Illumina HiSeq System. Under the source paper's analysis protocol: In a later analysis, 70 million to 95 million unique TCR beta chains were counted across the roughly 610 repertoires, and roughly 9.9 million of these chains were shared by at least two donors. To remove PCR and sequencing errors, raw reads were error-corrected and collapsed into unique sequences using a nearest-neighbor algorithm that merged closely related sequences. CDR3 sequences were aligned to IMGT reference sequences to assign V, D and J gene segments. For a sequence to be retained, a match of at least six nucleotides to both a V gene segment and a J gene segment was required. A rearrangement counted as productive if the CDR3 had no stop codons and remained in frame with V and J, and every other rearrangement counted as non-productive. Following IMGT convention, CDR3 was defined as the stretch from the second conserved V-encoded cysteine to the conserved J-encoded phenylalanine. The earlier analysis of 450 to 750 of the donors excluded any sequence lacking an unambiguous match to a single V gene segment. In an earlier analysis of approximately 550 of the donors, V segments were called functional above 56.7% productive rearrangements and were called segregating when the between-donor standard deviation exceeded 5%. A statistical classification framework was developed to diagnose cytomegalovirus status using the catalog of TCR beta chain sequences. A later analysis assigned V and J genes by comparing TCR nucleotide sequences with IMGT/GENE-DB human TR gene sequences. The TCRdist pipeline was used in a later analysis to assign CDR3 sequences and most-parsimonious VDJ recombination scenarios. In a later analysis, each TCR beta chain was defined by its CDR3 amino acid sequence together with its V-gene family, and reads without a unique V-gene family were excluded. As a way to deal with suspected cross-contamination and a sequencing artifact, a later analysis dropped 592 nucleotide sequences that were highly shared and had low generation probability. In a later analysis, a clonal expansion index was calculated for each public chain from normalized within-repertoire ranks of inferred template counts. In a later analysis, generation probabilities were computed with a VDJ recombination model fitted to out-of-frame rearrangements, and the resulting probabilities were checked against IGoR. In a later analysis, TCR-TCR, TCR-HLA and TCR-CMV co-occurrence was scored with hypergeometric tests, and a repertoire-size bias correction was applied to TCR pairs. False discovery rates were estimated in a later analysis by permuting HLA or CMV assignments 20 times. In a later analysis, co-occurring TCRs were grouped using DBSCAN, and TCRdist sequence similarity was added for clustering within HLA-allele-positive subsets. For co-occurrence clustering, repertoires with fewer than 30,000 or more than 120,000 public chains were excluded, along with roughly 5 repertoires with anomalous nucleotide sharing. TCRdb provides this immuneACCESS table in a form limited to in-frame rearrangements. Some clones are lacking; in checked studies, under half of them reflect an unresolved V gene, and why the rest are absent is not known. V, J and clone size were drawn from that table, and D and trimming were deduced from the DNA. This sample is represented by about 160,000 clones; about four fifths of them were singletons. 0.77% of the sample is in the top ten clones.

From cysteine to phenylalanine, the CDR3 is 15 amino acids long. Only the CDR3 part of the read is kept: 45 bases, read in frame from the first base. From a lookup of the germline V gene, CDR1 and CDR2 are SGHRS and YFSETQ. Germline trimming amounts to 3 bases on V and 1 base on J, with 6 as the count of junction bases outside the gene matches. The sequence derives from a woman in her late teens or twenties in good health and CMV-seronegative. The sample consisted of PBMCs. The V and J genes are TRBV5-1 and TRBJ2-7, and 8 bases in between align with TRBD1. The nucleotides read TGCGCCAGCAGCTCCAGCTGGACAGGGTCCTACGAGCAGTACTTC. It encodes CASSSSWTGSYEQYF.